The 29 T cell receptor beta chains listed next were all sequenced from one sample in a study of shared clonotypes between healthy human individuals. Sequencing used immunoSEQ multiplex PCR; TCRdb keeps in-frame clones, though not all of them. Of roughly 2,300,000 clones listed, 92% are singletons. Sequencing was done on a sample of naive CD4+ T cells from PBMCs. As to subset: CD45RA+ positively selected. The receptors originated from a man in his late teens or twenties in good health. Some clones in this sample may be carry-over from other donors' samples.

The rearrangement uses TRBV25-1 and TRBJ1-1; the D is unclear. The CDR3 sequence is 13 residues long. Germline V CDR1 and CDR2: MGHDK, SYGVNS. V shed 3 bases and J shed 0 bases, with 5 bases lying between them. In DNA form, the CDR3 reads TGTGCCAGCAGTGACCCATTGAACACTGAAGCTTTCTTT. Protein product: CASSDPLNTEAFF.

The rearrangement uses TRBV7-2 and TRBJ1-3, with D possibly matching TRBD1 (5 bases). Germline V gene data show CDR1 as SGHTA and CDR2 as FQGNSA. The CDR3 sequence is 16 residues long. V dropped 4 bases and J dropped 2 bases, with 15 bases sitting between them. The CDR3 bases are TGTGCCAGCAGCTCCCAAGGTCCAGGGACTGGAAACACCATATATTTT. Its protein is CASSSQGPGTGNTIYF. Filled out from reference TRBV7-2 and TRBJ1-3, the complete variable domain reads GAGVSQSPSNKVTEKGKDVELRCDPISGHTALYWYRQSLGQGLEFLIYFQGNSAPDKSGLPSDRFSAERTGGSVSTLTIQRTQQEDSAVYLCASSSQGPGTGNTIYFGEGSWLTVV.

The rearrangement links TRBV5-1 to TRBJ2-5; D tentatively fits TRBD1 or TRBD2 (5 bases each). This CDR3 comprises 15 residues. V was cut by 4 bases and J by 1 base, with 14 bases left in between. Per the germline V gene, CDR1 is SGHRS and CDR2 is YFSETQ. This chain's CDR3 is CASSMGTAPQETQYF. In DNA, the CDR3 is TGCGCCAGCAGCATGGGGACGGCCCCCCAAGAGACCCAGTACTTC.

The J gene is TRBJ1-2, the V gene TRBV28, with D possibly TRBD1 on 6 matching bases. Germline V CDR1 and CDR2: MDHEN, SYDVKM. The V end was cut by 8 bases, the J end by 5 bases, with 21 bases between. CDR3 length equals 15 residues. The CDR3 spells CASSNRAGRGYGYTF. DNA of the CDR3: TGTGCCAGCTCCAACCGAGCAGGCAGGGGATATGGCTACACCTTC.

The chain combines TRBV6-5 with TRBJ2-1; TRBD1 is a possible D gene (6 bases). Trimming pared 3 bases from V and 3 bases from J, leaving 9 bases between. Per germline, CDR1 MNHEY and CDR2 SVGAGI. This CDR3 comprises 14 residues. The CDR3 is CASSYMTGYNEQFF. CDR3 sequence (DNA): TGTGCCAGCAGTTATATGACAGGCTACAATGAGCAGTTCTTC.

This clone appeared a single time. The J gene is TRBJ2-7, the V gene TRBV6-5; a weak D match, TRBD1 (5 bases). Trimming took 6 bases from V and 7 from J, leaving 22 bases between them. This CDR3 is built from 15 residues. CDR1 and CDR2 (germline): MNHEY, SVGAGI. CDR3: CASRTTGLDLREQYF. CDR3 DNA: TGTGCCAGCAGGACAACAGGTTTGGATTTGCGGGAGCAGTACTTC.

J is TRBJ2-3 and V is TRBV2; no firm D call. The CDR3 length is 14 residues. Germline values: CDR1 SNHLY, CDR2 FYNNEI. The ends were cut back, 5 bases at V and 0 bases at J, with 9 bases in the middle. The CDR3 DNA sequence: TGTGCCAGCAGTATAACTTCTAGCACAGATACGCAGTATTTT. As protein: CASSITSSTDTQYF.

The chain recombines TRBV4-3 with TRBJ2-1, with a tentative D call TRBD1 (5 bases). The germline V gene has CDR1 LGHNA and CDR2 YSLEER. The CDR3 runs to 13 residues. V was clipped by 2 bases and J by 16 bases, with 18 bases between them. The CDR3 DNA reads TGCGCCAGCAGCCAAAGACTGGACACCCGTGGATTCTTC. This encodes CASSQRLDTRGFF.

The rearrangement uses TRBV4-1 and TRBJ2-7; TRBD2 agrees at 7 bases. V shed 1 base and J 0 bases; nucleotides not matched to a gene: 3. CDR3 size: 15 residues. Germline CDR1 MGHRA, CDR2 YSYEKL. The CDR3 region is CASSQGTSSSYEQYF. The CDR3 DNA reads TGCGCCAGCAGCCAAGGGACTAGTAGCTCCTACGAGCAGTACTTC.

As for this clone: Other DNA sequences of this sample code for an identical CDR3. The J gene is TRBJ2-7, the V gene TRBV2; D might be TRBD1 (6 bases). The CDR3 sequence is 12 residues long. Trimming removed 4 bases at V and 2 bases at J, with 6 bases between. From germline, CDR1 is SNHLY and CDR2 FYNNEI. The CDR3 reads CASSGQAYEQYF. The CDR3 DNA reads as TGTGCCAGCAGTGGACAGGCCTACGAGCAGTACTTC.

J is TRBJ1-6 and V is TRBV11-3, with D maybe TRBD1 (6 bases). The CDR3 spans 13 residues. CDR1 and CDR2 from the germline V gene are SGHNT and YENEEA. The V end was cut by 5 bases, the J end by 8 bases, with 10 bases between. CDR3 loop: CASSGQMDSPLHF. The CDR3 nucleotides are TGTGCCAGCAGCGGACAGATGGATTCACCCCTCCACTTT.

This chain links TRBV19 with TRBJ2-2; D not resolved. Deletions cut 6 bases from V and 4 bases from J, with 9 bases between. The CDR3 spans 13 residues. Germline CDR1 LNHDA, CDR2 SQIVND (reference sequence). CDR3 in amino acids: CASRFLGTGELFF. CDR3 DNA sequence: TGTGCCAGTAGATTCCTCGGCACCGGGGAGCTGTTTTTT. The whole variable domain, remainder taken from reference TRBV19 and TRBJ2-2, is DGGITQSPKYLFRKEGQNVTLSCEQNLNHDAMYWYRQDPGQGLRLIYYSQIVNDFQKGDIAEGYSVSREKKESFPLTVTSAQKNPTAFYLCASRFLGTGELFFGEGSRLTVL.

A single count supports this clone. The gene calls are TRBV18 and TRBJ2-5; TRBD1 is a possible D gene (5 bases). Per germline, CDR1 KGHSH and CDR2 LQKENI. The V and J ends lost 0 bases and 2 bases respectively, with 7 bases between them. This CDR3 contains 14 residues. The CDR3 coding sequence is TGTGCCAGCTCACCACCTGACAGACAAGAGACCCAGTACTTC. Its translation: CASSPPDRQETQYF.

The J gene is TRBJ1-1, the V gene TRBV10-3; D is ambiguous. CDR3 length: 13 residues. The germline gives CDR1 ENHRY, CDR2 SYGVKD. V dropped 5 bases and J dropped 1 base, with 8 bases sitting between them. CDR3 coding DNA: TGTGCCATCAGTCCGGGCCCGAACACTGAAGCTTTCTTT. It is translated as CAISPGPNTEAFF.

The CDR3, as DNA: TGTGCCAGCAGCTTAGTAGGGGGACAGGGACAGCCCCAGCATTTT. This gives the protein CASSLVGGQGQPQHF. The genes are TRBV7-2 and TRBJ1-5, with 9 bases fitting TRBD1. Germline lookup yields CDR1 SGHTA and CDR2 FQGNSA. V shed 1 base and J 7 bases; nucleotides not matched to a gene: 5. CDR3 size: 15 residues.

This CDR3 reads CAIRAGVDTEAFF. CDR3 nucleotides: TGTGCCATCAGGGCAGGGGTTGACACTGAAGCTTTCTTT. V and J are TRBV10-3 and TRBJ1-1, with D maybe TRBD1 (6 bases). Germline V lookup: CDR1 ENHRY, CDR2 SYGVKD. Trimming removed 6 bases at V and 3 bases at J, with 11 bases between. CDR3 length: 13 residues.

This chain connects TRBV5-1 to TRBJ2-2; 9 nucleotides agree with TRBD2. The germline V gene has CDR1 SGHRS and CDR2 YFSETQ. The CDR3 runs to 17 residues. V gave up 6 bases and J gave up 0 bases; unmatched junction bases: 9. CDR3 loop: CASKAGGLAANTGELFF. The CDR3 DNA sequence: TGCGCCAGCAAAGCGGGGGGACTAGCCGCGAACACCGGGGAGCTGTTTTTT.

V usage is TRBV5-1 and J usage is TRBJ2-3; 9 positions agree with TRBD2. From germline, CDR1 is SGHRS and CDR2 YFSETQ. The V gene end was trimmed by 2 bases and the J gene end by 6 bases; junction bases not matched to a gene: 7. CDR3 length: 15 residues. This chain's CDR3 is CASSFSGRVVDTQYF. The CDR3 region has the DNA TGCGCCAGCAGCTTTAGCGGGAGAGTAGTGGATACGCAGTATTTT.

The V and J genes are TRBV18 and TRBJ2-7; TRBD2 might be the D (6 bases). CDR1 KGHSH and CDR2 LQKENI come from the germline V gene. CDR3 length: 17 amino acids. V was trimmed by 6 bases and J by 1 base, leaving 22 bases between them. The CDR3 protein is CASSLLMKRSGSYEQYF. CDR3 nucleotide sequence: TGTGCCAGCTCGCTCTTAATGAAGCGTAGCGGATCCTACGAGCAGTACTTC.

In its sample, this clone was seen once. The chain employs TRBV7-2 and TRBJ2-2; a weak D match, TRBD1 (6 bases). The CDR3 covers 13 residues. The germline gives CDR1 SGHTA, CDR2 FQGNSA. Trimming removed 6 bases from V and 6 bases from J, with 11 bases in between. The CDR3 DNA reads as TGTGCCAGCAGGTCAACAGGGCCCGGGGAGCTGTTTTTT. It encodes CASRSTGPGELFF.

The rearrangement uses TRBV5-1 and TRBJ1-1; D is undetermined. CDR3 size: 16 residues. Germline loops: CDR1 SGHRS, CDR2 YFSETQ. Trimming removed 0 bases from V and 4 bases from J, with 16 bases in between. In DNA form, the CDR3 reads TGCGCCAGCAGCTTGGGACCAGGAAGCGTTGGCACTGAAGCTTTCTTT. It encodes CASSLGPGSVGTEAFF.

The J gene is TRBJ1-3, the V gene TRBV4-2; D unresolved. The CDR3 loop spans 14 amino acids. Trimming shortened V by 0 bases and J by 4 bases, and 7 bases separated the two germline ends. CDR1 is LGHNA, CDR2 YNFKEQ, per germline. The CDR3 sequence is CASSQDLLGNTIYF. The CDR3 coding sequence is TGTGCCAGCAGCCAAGACCTTTTGGGAAACACCATATATTTT.

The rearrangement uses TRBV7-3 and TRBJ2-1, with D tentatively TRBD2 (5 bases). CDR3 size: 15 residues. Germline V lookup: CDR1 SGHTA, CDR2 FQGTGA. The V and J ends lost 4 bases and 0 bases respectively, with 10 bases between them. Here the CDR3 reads CASSSTSNSYNEQFF. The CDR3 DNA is TGTGCCAGCAGCTCCACTAGTAACTCCTACAATGAGCAGTTCTTC.

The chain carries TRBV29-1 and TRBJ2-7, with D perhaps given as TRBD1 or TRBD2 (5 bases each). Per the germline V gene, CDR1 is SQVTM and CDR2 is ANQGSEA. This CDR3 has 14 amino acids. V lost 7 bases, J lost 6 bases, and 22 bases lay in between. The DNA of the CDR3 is TGCAGCGCATCCCCCTCCGGGACCTTAGGCGAGCAGTACTTC. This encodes CSASPSGTLGEQYF.

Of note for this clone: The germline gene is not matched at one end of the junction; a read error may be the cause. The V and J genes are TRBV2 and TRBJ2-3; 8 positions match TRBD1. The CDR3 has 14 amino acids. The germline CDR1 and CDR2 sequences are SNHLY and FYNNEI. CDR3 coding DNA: TGTGCCAGCGGTGAGCAGGGGGCATGGGATACGCAGTATTTT. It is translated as CASGEQGAWDTQYF.

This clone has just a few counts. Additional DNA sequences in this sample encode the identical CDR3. CDR3 nucleotide sequence: TGTGCCAGCAGCTCCGGGGGCGGCTACACCTTC. Its translation is CASSSGGGYTF. The rearrangement joins TRBV7-2 to TRBJ1-2; weak D call: TRBD1 (6 bases). Germline values: CDR1 SGHTA, CDR2 FQGNSA. The germline V and J ends were trimmed by 4 bases and 8 bases, with 8 bases remaining between them. This CDR3 has 11 residues.

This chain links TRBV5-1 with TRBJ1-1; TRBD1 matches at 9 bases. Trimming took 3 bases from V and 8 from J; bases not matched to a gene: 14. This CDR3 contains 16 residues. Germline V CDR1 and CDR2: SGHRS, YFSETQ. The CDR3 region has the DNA TGCGCCAGCAGCTATTCCGGGACAGGGTTTATGGGGGAAGCTTTCTTT. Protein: CASSYSGTGFMGEAFF.

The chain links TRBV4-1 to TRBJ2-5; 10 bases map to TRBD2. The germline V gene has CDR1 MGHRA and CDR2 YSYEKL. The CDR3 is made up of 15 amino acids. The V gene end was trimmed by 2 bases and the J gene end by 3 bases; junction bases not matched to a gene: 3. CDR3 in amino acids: CASSQPTSGKETQYF. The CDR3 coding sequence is TGCGCCAGCAGCCAACCCACTAGCGGGAAAGAGACCCAGTACTTC.

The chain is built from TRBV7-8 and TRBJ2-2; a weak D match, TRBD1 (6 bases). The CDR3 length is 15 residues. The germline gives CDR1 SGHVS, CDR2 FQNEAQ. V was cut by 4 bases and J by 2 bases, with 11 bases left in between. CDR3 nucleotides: TGTGCCAGCAGCTCCTGGACAGAAAACACCGGGGAGCTGTTTTTT. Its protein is CASSSWTENTGELFF.